This entry describes one T cell receptor (beta chain). Trimming took 0 bases from V and 4 from J, leaving 16 bases between them. CDR3 length: 16 residues. Germline loops: CDR1 MGHRA, CDR2 YSYEKL. These data originate in a study of cytomegalovirus exposure and HLA in healthy donors. PCR amplification relied on 60 Vbeta primers (plus 13 Jbeta primers). TCRdb keeps only in-frame clones here, not all; method: immunoSEQ multiplex PCR. The table has around 170,000 clones, around four fifths seen once. The chain joins TRBV4-1 to TRBJ2-7, with D possibly TRBD2 on 7 matching bases. Material: PBMCs. This sequence was found in a woman aged 18-29 years in good health and CMV-seronegative. The CDR3 nucleotides are TGCGCCAGCAGCCAAGATCAGGGGAGGGGTAAGTACGAGCAGTACTTC. Translated, it gives CASSQDQGRGKYEQYF.